Listed below are T cell receptor beta chains from one sample, sequenced in a study of liver allograft versus peripheral blood T cells. TCRdb reprocessed the reads with MiXCR, giving one entry per CDR3 protein. The data contain roughly 4,000 distinct CDR3 sequences, around 21% of them singletons. These receptors were obtained from a human patient who had a liver transplant. T cells may partly derive from the graft donor. CDR3s include the opening cysteine and the closing phenylalanine or tryptophan. D genes are given only for firm matches. Clone size is shown for a subset of rows, as once, few, many or a class of expanded clone.

clone_size,d_call,cdr3_length,v_call,j_call,cdr3_aa,cdr3_nt
medium-sized,-,15,TRBV10-3,TRBJ1-5,CAISEQVQVNQPQHF,TGTGCCATCAGTGAGCAGGTTCAGGTCAATCAGCCCCAGCATTTT
-,TRBD1,12,TRBV10-3,TRBJ1-2,CAMGDRDYGYTF,TGTGCCATGGGGGACAGGGACTATGGCTACACCTTC
medium-sized,-,14,TRBV5-6,TRBJ1-3,CASSWTALRGTIYF,TGTGCCAGCAGCTGGACAGCCCTCCGGGGCACCATATATTTT
-,TRBD2,12,TRBV20-1,TRBJ2-7,CSIRGRAYEQYF,TGCAGTATAAGAGGGAGGGCCTACGAGCAGTACTTC
medium-sized,-,15,TRBV20-1,TRBJ1-2,CSAHAPGGEYYGYTF,TGCAGTGCCCATGCCCCGGGGGGGGAATACTATGGCTACACCTTC
medium-sized,-,15,TRBV5-4,TRBJ1-5,CASSLGGASNQPQHF,TGTGCCAGCAGCTTGGGGGGGGCCAGCAATCAGCCCCAGCATTTT
-,-,15,TRBV5-6,TRBJ2-5,CASGRVGAQEETQYF,TGTGCCAGCGGTAGGGTAGGGGCTCAAGAAGAGACCCAGTACTTC
medium-sized,-,13,TRBV2,TRBJ2-7,CASMNSLSYEQYF,TGTGCCAGCATGAACAGCCTCTCCTACGAGCAGTACTTC
medium-sized,-,13,TRBV2,TRBJ1-2,CASSVARGYGYTF,TGTGCCAGCAGTGTGGCCAGGGGCTATGGCTACACCTTC
medium-sized,TRBD1,16,TRBV6-1,TRBJ2-7,CATCYRTGGVFYEQYF,TGTGCCACCTGCTACCGGACAGGGGGCGTTTTCTACGAGCAGTACTTC
medium-sized,-,15,TRBV5-6,TRBJ1-6,CASSLPDSTNSPLHF,TGTGCCAGCAGCCTTCCCGACAGTACAAATTCACCCCTCCACTTT
medium-sized,TRBD2,16,TRBV20-1,TRBJ2-2,CSARVASGGDTGELFF,TGCAGTGCTAGAGTGGCGAGCGGGGGGGACACCGGGGAGCTGTTTTTT
-,TRBD2,15,TRBV9,TRBJ2-2,CASMPGLLYTGELFF,TGTGCCAGCATGCCGGGACTATTGTACACCGGGGAGCTGTTTTTT
few,-,15,TRBV2,TRBJ1-1,CASPKVRGPNTEAFF,TGTGCCAGCCCGAAGGTAAGGGGTCCGAACACTGAAGCTTTCTTT
medium-sized,TRBD2,15,TRBV6-6,TRBJ2-2,CASSYGLAGTGELFF,TGTGCCAGCAGTTACGGACTAGCGGGCACCGGGGAGCTGTTTTTT
few,-,14,TRBV7-3,TRBJ2-1,CASSLTSGGSEQFF,TGTGCCAGCAGCTTAACTTCCGGGGGCAGTGAGCAGTTCTTC
-,-,13,TRBV30,TRBJ1-1,CAWDRGIYTEAFF,TGTGCCTGGGATAGAGGGATTTACACTGAAGCTTTCTTT
-,TRBD1,14,TRBV18,TRBJ2-5,CASSPRTGQETQYF,TGTGCCAGCTCACCCCGGACAGGCCAAGAGACCCAGTACTTC
-,TRBD2,17,TRBV13,TRBJ2-2,CASSLGGTSGNTGELFF,TGTGCCAGCAGCTTAGGCGGGACTAGCGGAAACACCGGGGAGCTGTTTTTT
medium-sized,-,14,TRBV30,TRBJ1-5,CAWRQWRSNQPQHF,TGTGCCTGGAGGCAATGGAGGAGCAATCAGCCCCAGCATTTT
medium-sized,-,18,TRBV6-5,TRBJ1-6,CASSYRGGKSSYNSPLHF,TGTGCCAGCAGTTATAGGGGGGGGAAGAGCTCCTATAATTCACCCCTCCACTTT
many,TRBD1,14,TRBV19,TRBJ2-4,CASSRQGAKNIQYF,TGTGCCAGTAGCCGACAGGGGGCCAAAAACATTCAGTACTTC
medium-sized,-,16,TRBV6-5,TRBJ2-1,CASKLFVSGPYNEQFF,TGTGCCAGCAAACTTTTCGTAAGCGGACCCTACAATGAGCAGTTCTTC
medium-sized,TRBD2,16,TRBV7-2,TRBJ2-7,CASSLALAGGYYEQYF,TGTGCCAGCAGCTTAGCACTAGCGGGGGGGTACTACGAGCAGTACTTC
-,-,18,TRBV27,TRBJ2-3,CASSLRAGALRVTDTQYF,TGTGCCAGCAGTTTACGGGCAGGGGCTTTAAGGGTAACAGATACGCAGTATTTT
medium-sized,TRBD2,18,TRBV20-1,TRBJ2-1,CSARDWRLASLSYNEQFF,TGCAGTGCTAGAGATTGGAGACTAGCTTCCCTTTCCTACAATGAGCAGTTCTTC
few,-,14,TRBV7-9,TRBJ1-1,CASSPRQAETEAFF,TGTGCCAGCAGCCCCCGACAGGCCGAAACTGAAGCTTTCTTT
few,-,13,TRBV7-3,TRBJ1-1,CASSLKGDLEAFF,TGTGCCAGCAGCTTAAAGGGGGACCTAGAAGCTTTCTTT
medium-sized,-,12,TRBV2,TRBJ1-2,CASSEHLYGYTF,TGTGCCAGCAGTGAACACCTTTATGGCTACACCTTC
medium-sized,-,13,TRBV6-6,TRBJ1-3,CASSYRTGNTIYF,TGTGCCAGCAGTTACAGAACTGGAAACACCATATATTTT
medium-sized,-,13,TRBV13,TRBJ2-7,CASSLGGGYEQYF,TGTGCCAGCAGCTTAGGGGGGGGCTACGAGCAGTACTTC
-,-,13,TRBV29-1,TRBJ2-7,CSVEDVSSYEQYF,TGCAGCGTTGAAGACGTAAGCTCCTACGAGCAGTACTTC
-,TRBD1,11,TRBV29-1,TRBJ1-2,CSVGGGNGYTF,TGCAGCGTTGGAGGGGGCAATGGCTACACCTTC
medium-sized,-,14,TRBV6-5,TRBJ2-7,CASSPTGQFYEQYF,TGTGCCAGCAGCCCCACTGGACAGTTCTACGAGCAGTACTTC
many,-,14,TRBV3-1,TRBJ1-2,CASSHLGEDYGYTF,TGTGCCAGCAGCCACCTAGGGGAGGACTATGGCTACACCTTC
-,-,13,TRBV10-3,TRBJ1-2,CAIKRGGHYGYTF,TGTGCCATCAAGAGGGGGGGCCACTATGGCTACACCTTC
medium-sized,-,13,TRBV12-3/TRBV12-4,TRBJ1-5,CASSPGGRQPQHF,TGTGCCAGCAGTCCCGGGGGTCGTCAGCCCCAGCATTTT
medium-sized,TRBD2,15,TRBV20-1,TRBJ2-1,CSATRRGASYNEQFF,TGCAGTGCTACTCGGCGGGGGGCCTCTTACAATGAGCAGTTCTTC
few,-,12,TRBV5-1,TRBJ2-7,CASSLSTYEQYF,TGCGCCAGCAGCTTGAGCACCTACGAGCAGTACTTC
-,-,16,TRBV2,TRBJ1-5,CASNEVVGGGTQPQHF,TGTGCCAGCAATGAAGTTGTGGGAGGGGGAACCCAGCCCCAGCATTTT
medium-sized,-,13,TRBV20-1,TRBJ2-7,CSASRPSSYEQYF,TGCAGTGCTAGCCGCCCTAGCTCCTACGAGCAGTACTTC
medium-sized,TRBD1,16,TRBV3-1,TRBJ2-1,CASSQVGTGIGNEQFF,TGTGCCAGCAGCCAAGTGGGGACAGGGATTGGCAATGAGCAGTTCTTC
-,-,14,TRBV7-2,TRBJ1-6,CASSIQRTHSPLHF,TGTGCCAGCAGCATACAACGCACTCATTCACCCCTCCACTTT
-,-,15,TRBV2,TRBJ2-3,CASTQDTSTTDTQYF,TGTGCCAGCACGCAGGACACATCAACAACAGATACGCAGTATTTT
few,-,14,TRBV30,TRBJ2-3,CAWSDGGSTDTQYF,TGTGCCTGGAGTGATGGGGGTAGCACAGATACGCAGTATTTT
-,TRBD1,19,TRBV12-5,TRBJ1-5,CASGLTHKTGTARDQPQHF,TGTGCTAGTGGTTTGACCCACAAGACCGGGACAGCGCGCGATCAGCCCCAACATTTT
few,-,15,TRBV5-6,TRBJ2-1,CASSWAGVPRGEQFF,TGTGCCAGCAGCTGGGCCGGGGTCCCCCGGGGTGAGCAGTTCTTC
few,-,12,TRBV7-2,TRBJ1-1,CASSRRALGAFF,TGTGCCAGCAGCCGCAGGGCCCTCGGAGCTTTCTTT